The 30 T cell receptor beta chains below all came from one sample that was sequenced in a study of blood T cell repertoires in COVID-19. Profiled with immunoSEQ multiplex PCR; TCRdb holds only in-frame clones, not every one. The table shows a few hundred thousand clones, with roughly nine tenths occurring only once. Sequenced sample: peripheral blood. Source of these receptors: a middle-aged woman who had recovered from COVID-19.

This sequence joins TRBV19 and TRBJ2-1, with D maybe TRBD2 (5 bases). The V end was cut by 9 bases, the J end by 0 bases, with 18 bases between. The CDR3 runs 16 residues. CDR1 is LNHDA and CDR2 is SQIVND in the germline V gene (reference sequence). For the CDR3, the DNA is TGTGCCAGCTCCTTTACACGGGCGGGCTCCTACAATGAGCAGTTCTTC. Protein sequence: CASSFTRAGSYNEQFF.

The V call is TRBV11-3, the J call TRBJ1-1; TRBD1 agrees at 11 bases. The CDR3 spans 15 residues. In germline, CDR1 is SGHNT, CDR2 YENEEA. The V segment lost 5 bases and the J segment 5 bases; nucleotides outside the gene matches: 7. CDR3 bases: TGTGCCAGCAGCCTAGGACAGGGGGCCAGGACTGAAGCTTTCTTT. Translation: CASSLGQGARTEAFF. Combining the CDR3 with reference TRBV11-3 and TRBJ1-1 gives the whole variable domain EAGVVQSPRYKIIEKKQPVAFWCNPISGHNTLYWYLQNLGQGPELLIRYENEEAVDDSQLPKDRFSAERLKGVDSTLKIQPAELGDSAVYLCASSLGQGARTEAFFGQGTRLTVV.

This sequence joins TRBV10-3 and TRBJ1-2; D may be TRBD1 (6 bases). CDR1 and CDR2 (germline): ENHRY, SYGVKD. There are 14 residues in the CDR3. The germline V and J ends were trimmed by 6 bases and 6 bases, with 17 bases remaining between them. The CDR3 DNA reads TGTGCCATCAGCTCCCAACAGGGTGGGAATGGCTACACCTTC. Translated: CAISSQQGGNGYTF.

This chain connects TRBV27 to TRBJ1-1; TRBD1 matches 10 bases. The CDR3 totals 17 residues. Trimming removed 7 bases from V and 3 bases from J; junction bases left unmatched: 14. Germline V gene data show CDR1 as MNHEY and CDR2 as SMNVEV (reference sequence). For the CDR3, the DNA is TGTGCCAGCAAGTCCTGGAGGGACAGGGGATGGTACACTGAAGCTTTCTTT. Translated: CASKSWRDRGWYTEAFF.

This clone was seen a few times. V and J are TRBV5-1 and TRBJ2-3, with D possibly TRBD2 on 5 matching bases. CDR1 and CDR2 (germline): SGHRS, YFSETQ. V was shortened by 0 bases and J by 4 bases, with 6 bases between the two germline ends. The length of the CDR3 is 13 residues. The DNA of the CDR3 is TGCGCCAGCAGCTTGGCCGGGGCAGATACGCAGTATTTT. It is translated as CASSLAGADTQYF. Full variable domain (missing parts from reference TRBV5-1 and TRBJ2-3): KAGVTQTPRYLIKTRGQQVTLSCSPISGHRSVSWYQQTPGQGLQFLFEYFSETQRNKGNFPGRFSGRQFSNSRSEMNVSTLELGDSALYLCASSLAGADTQYFGPGTRLTVL.

This chain joins TRBV9 and TRBJ2-1; no reliable D call. The germline CDR1 and CDR2 sequences are SGDLS and YYNGEE. V gave up 0 bases and J gave up 4 bases, with 14 bases separating them. The CDR3 consists of 16 residues. CDR3 sequence: CASSVGSHGSYNEQFF. CDR3 coding DNA: TGTGCCAGCAGCGTAGGATCTCACGGGTCGTACAATGAGCAGTTCTTC.

The gene calls are TRBV7-2 and TRBJ2-2; 8 bases fit TRBD2. V shed 1 base and J 1 base; nucleotides not matched to a gene: 5. CDR1 is SGHTA and CDR2 is FQGNSA in the germline V gene. The CDR3 covers 17 residues. CDR3 coding DNA: TGTGCCAGCAGCTTAGTTAGTCTAGCGGGGAACACCGGGGAGCTGTTTTTT. It translates to CASSLVSLAGNTGELFF.

This rearrangement joins TRBV3-1 (or the pseudogene TRBV3-2) to TRBJ2-5; 12 bases agree with TRBD2. This CDR3 contains 15 residues. Germline CDR1 is LGHDT and CDR2 is YNNKEL (reference sequence). V lost 4 bases, J lost 5 bases, and 5 bases stayed unmatched. This CDR3 is CASSPLAGGRETQYF. CDR3 nucleotide sequence: TGTGCCAGCAGCCCACTAGCGGGAGGTAGGGAGACCCAGTACTTC.

J is TRBJ2-1 and V is TRBV4-1; 13 bases line up with TRBD2. Germline CDR1 and CDR2: MGHRA and YSYEKL. V lost 3 bases, J lost 6 bases, and 5 bases stayed unmatched. This CDR3 comprises 16 residues. As DNA, the CDR3 is TGCGCCAGCAGCCATCCCGGGACTAGCGGGACCAATGAGCAGTTCTTC. Translating it yields CASSHPGTSGTNEQFF.

The chain employs TRBV18 and TRBJ2-2; D not certain. Looked up from germline, CDR1 is KGHSH and CDR2 is LQKENI. V was cut by 3 bases and J by 5 bases, with 10 bases left in between. The CDR3 loop spans 14 amino acids. The chain's CDR3 is CASSPPHGTGELFF. The CDR3 DNA sequence: TGTGCCAGCTCACCTCCCCACGGGACCGGGGAGCTGTTTTTT.

This clone was seen a handful of times. The chain uses TRBV7-2 and TRBJ1-1; 9 nucleotides line up with TRBD1. V shed 7 bases and J 1 base; nucleotides not matched to a gene: 4. CDR3 length: 14 amino acids. The germline gives CDR1 SGHTA, CDR2 FQGNSA. The CDR3 loop reads CASTQQGANTEAFF. Written as DNA, the CDR3 is TGTGCCAGCACCCAACAGGGGGCGAACACTGAAGCTTTCTTT.

This rearrangement joins TRBV12-5 to TRBJ2-3, with D possibly TRBD2 on 5 matching bases. The CDR3 is 13 residues long. V dropped 2 bases and J dropped 4 bases, with 7 bases sitting between them. Germline V lookup: CDR1 LGHNT, CDR2 FRNRAP. The chain's CDR3 is CASGLTEADTQYF. The CDR3, as DNA: TGTGCTAGTGGTTTGACGGAGGCAGATACGCAGTATTTT. The full variable domain, with the rest looked up from reference TRBV12-5 and TRBJ2-3, is DARVTQTPRHKVTEMGQEVTMRCQPILGHNTVFWYRQTMMQGLELLAYFRNRAPLDDSGMPKDRFSAEMPDATLATLKIQPSEPRDSAVYFCASGLTEADTQYFGPGTRLTVL.

V gene TRBV28 combines with J gene TRBJ1-5, with 7 bases matching TRBD1. CDR3 length: 16 residues. Germline V CDR1 and CDR2: MDHEN, SYDVKM. V lost 5 bases and J lost 1; bases outside the gene matches: 8. The CDR3 loop reads CASSASQGVSNQPQHF. Here the CDR3 DNA reads TGTGCCAGCAGTGCGTCGCAGGGGGTAAGCAATCAGCCCCAGCATTTT.

The chain joins TRBV20-1 to TRBJ1-1, with no clear D. Germline V lookup: CDR1 DFQATT, CDR2 SNEGSKA (reference sequence). Trimming stripped 7 bases from V and 0 bases from J, with 6 bases between. The CDR3 spans 11 residues. The CDR3 DNA reads as TGCAGTGTCCAGTTGAACACTGAAGCTTTCTTT. Residues: CSVQLNTEAFF.

The chain joins TRBV5-1 to TRBJ1-2; D may be TRBD1 (6 bases). This CDR3 region has 14 residues. Germline assignment: CDR1 SGHRS and CDR2 YFSETQ. Trimming shortened V by 4 bases and J by 3 bases, and 13 bases separated the two germline ends. This chain's CDR3 is CASSPSTGYYGYTF. The CDR3 coding sequence is TGCGCCAGCAGCCCCTCTACAGGGTACTATGGCTACACCTTC.

V gene TRBV2 combines with J gene TRBJ2-1; TRBD2 agrees at 13 bases. CDR1 and CDR2 (germline): SNHLY, FYNNEI. The CDR3 contains 14 residues. V lost 4 bases to trimming and J lost 9 bases; unmatched junction nucleotides: 3. The CDR3, as DNA: TGTGCCAGCAGTGGGACTAGCGGGAGTTTTGAGCAGTTCTTC. It codes for CASSGTSGSFEQFF. Combining the CDR3 with reference TRBV2 and TRBJ2-1 gives the whole variable domain EPEVTQTPSHQVTQMGQEVILRCVPISNHLYFYWYRQILGQKVEFLVSFYNNEISEKSEIFDDQFSVERPDGSNFTLKIRSTKLEDSAMYFCASSGTSGSFEQFFGPGTRLTVL.

The genes are TRBV19 and TRBJ2-3, with 12 bases fitting TRBD2. The ends lost 5 bases at V and 5 bases at J; junction bases unmatched: 14. The CDR3 extends over 18 amino acids. From germline, CDR1 is LNHDA and CDR2 SQIVND (reference sequence). CDR3 nucleotide sequence: TGTGCCAGTAGTTCCATTATCGGACTAGCGGGGAGAGGAGATACGCAGTATTTT. Amino acid sequence: CASSSIIGLAGRGDTQYF.

V is TRBV29-1 and J is TRBJ2-3; 8 bases match TRBD1. V gave up 7 bases and J gave up 3 bases; unmatched junction bases: 6. Germline CDR1 reads SQVTM; CDR2 reads ANQGSEA. CDR3 length equals 13 residues. In DNA, the CDR3 is TGCAGCGACCTGACAGGGGTGACAGATACGCAGTATTTT. It is translated as CSDLTGVTDTQYF.

This chain uses TRBV15 with TRBJ1-2; D remains ambiguous. V was pared by 0 bases and J by 8 bases, with 10 bases between. Germline CDR1 reads LNHNV; CDR2 reads YYDKDF (reference sequence). This CDR3 is built from 13 residues. CDR3 coding DNA: TGTGCCACCAGCAGAGACAGATCCTTCGGCTACACCTTC. Translating gives CATSRDRSFGYTF.

The CDR3 sequence: CASSLTRGGAFF. DNA of the CDR3: TGTGCCAGCAGCTTGACACGGGGTGGAGCTTTCTTT. V is TRBV5-5 and J is TRBJ1-1; no clear D gene. The germline gives CDR1 SGHKS, CDR2 YYEKEE (reference sequence). The CDR3 runs 12 residues. The V gene lost 1 base and the J gene lost 10 bases, with 11 bases spanning the gap.

J is TRBJ2-5 and V is TRBV6-5, with 9 bases lining up with TRBD2. V trimming: 4 bases; J trimming: 5 bases; junction bases outside the gene matches: 8. Germline V gene sequence: CDR1 MNHEY, CDR2 SVGAGI. This CDR3 has 15 residues. CDR3 protein: CASSFPSGARETQYF. The CDR3 DNA is TGTGCCAGCAGTTTTCCTAGCGGGGCGAGGGAGACCCAGTACTTC.

V usage is TRBV20-1 and J usage is TRBJ2-7; 10 nucleotides align to TRBD2. The V and J ends lost 3 bases and 1 base, in that order; junction bases with no gene match: 3. Per germline, CDR1 DFQATT and CDR2 SNEGSKA (reference sequence). The CDR3 is 14 residues long. CDR3 DNA: TGCAGTGCTAGTCCTAGCGGGGGTTCCTACGAGCAGTACTTC. It codes for CSASPSGGSYEQYF.

The chain links TRBV5-6 to TRBJ1-3; D is perhaps TRBD1 (5 bases). Germline CDR1 reads SGHDT; CDR2 reads YYEEEE. V was cut by 3 bases and J by 1 base, with 8 bases left in between. This CDR3 has 14 residues. The chain's CDR3 is CASSSGHSGNTIYF. The CDR3 DNA reads as TGTGCCAGCAGCTCCGGACATTCTGGAAACACCATATATTTT.

The rearrangement links TRBV6-5 to TRBJ2-2, with a tentative D call TRBD1 (6 bases). V lost 7 bases to trimming and J lost 4 bases, with 13 bases between them. The germline CDR1 and CDR2 sequences are MNHEY and SVGAGI. The CDR3 consists of 14 residues. In nucleotides, the CDR3 is TGTGCCAGCACAGAGACAGGTCTCACCGGGGAGCTGTTTTTT. Protein sequence: CASTETGLTGELFF.

The chain employs TRBV10-1 and TRBJ2-5, with TRBD1 matching over 10 bases. Germline CDR1 is WNHNN and CDR2 is SYGVQD (reference sequence). V lost 5 bases, J lost 5 bases, and 8 bases stayed unmatched. CDR3 length: 15 amino acids. In DNA form, the CDR3 reads TGCGCCAGCAGTTCCGGGACAGGGGTGCTCGAGACCCAGTACTTC. Translating gives CASSSGTGVLETQYF.

The chain carries TRBV5-1 and TRBJ2-7; D possibly corresponds to TRBD1 (5 bases). The germline V gene encodes CDR1 SGHRS and CDR2 YFSETQ. This CDR3 is 15 amino acids long. V lost 2 bases and J lost 2, with 14 bases in between. CDR3 in amino acids: CASSFAPTATYEQYF. CDR3 nucleotide sequence: TGCGCCAGCAGCTTCGCCCCGACAGCTACCTACGAGCAGTACTTC.

V is TRBV2 and J is TRBJ2-1; 10 bases are shared with TRBD2. Germline V gene lookup returns CDR1 SNHLY and CDR2 FYNNEI. CDR3 length: 15 amino acids. The trim removed 4 bases at V and 8 bases at J, leaving 8 bases unmatched. The CDR3 DNA is TGTGCCAGCAGTGCGCGAGCGGGAGGGCCGGATGAGCAGTTCTTC. Translating gives CASSARAGGPDEQFF.

The rearrangement uses TRBV28 and TRBJ2-4; D perhaps matches TRBD2 (6 bases). The germline V gene has CDR1 MDHEN and CDR2 SYDVKM. V was pared by 6 bases and J by 5 bases, with 17 bases between. The CDR3 length is 15 residues. CDR3 in DNA: TGTGCCAGCAGGGAACATGGGGGGAACCAAAACATTCAGTACTTC. Its translation: CASREHGGNQNIQYF.

This sequence joins TRBV30 and TRBJ2-7; the D gene is possibly TRBD1 (5 bases). Trimming stripped 5 bases from V and 1 base from J, with 6 bases between. This CDR3 comprises 11 residues. Germline V gene data show CDR1 as GTSNPN and CDR2 as SVGIG (reference sequence). The CDR3 here is CAWAGSYEQYF. CDR3 DNA: TGTGCCTGGGCAGGGTCCTACGAGCAGTACTTC.

V is TRBV28 and J is TRBJ2-2, with D possibly TRBD1 on 5 matching bases. V lost 4 bases, J lost 2 bases, and 11 bases lay in between. The CDR3 has 15 amino acids. CDR1 is MDHEN, CDR2 SYDVKM, per germline. The CDR3 loop is CASSWSGANTGELFF. Written as DNA, the CDR3 is TGTGCCAGCAGTTGGAGTGGGGCAAACACCGGGGAGCTGTTTTTT.